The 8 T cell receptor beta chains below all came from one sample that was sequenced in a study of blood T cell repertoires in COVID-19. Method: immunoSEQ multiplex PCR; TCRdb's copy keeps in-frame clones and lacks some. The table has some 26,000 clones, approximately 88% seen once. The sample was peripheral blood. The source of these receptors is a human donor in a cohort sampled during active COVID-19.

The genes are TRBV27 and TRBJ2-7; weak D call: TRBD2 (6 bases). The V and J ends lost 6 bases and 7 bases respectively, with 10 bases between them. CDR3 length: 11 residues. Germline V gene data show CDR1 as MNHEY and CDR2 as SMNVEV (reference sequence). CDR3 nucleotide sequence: TGTGCCAGCAGGTCGGGAGTGGAGCAGTACTTC. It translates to CASRSGVEQYF.

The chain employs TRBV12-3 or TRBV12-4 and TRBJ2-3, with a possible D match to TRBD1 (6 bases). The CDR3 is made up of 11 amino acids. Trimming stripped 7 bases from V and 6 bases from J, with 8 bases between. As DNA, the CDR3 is TGTGCCAGCACTCAGGGGGATACGCAGTATTTT. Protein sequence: CASTQGDTQYF.

CDR3: CAISVRGTGNTIYF. DNA of the CDR3: TGTGCCATCAGTGTGAGGGGGACTGGAAACACCATATATTTT. This chain uses TRBV10-3 with TRBJ1-3; weak D call: TRBD1 (6 bases). The CDR3 has 14 residues. V was clipped by 4 bases and J by 2 bases, with 9 bases between them. Germline V gene data show CDR1 as ENHRY and CDR2 as SYGVKD.

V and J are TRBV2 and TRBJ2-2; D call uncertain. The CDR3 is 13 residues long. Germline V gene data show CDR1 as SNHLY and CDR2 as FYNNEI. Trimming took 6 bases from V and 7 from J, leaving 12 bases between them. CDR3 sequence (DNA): TGTGCCAGCAGGCCTCAGGCCTTCGGGGAGCTGTTTTTT. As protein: CASRPQAFGELFF.

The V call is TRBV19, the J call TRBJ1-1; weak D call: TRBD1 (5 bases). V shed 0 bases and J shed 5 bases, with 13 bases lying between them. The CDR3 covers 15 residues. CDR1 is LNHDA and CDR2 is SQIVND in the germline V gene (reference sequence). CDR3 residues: CASSIDLLGPTEAFF. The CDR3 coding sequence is TGTGCCAGTAGTATAGATCTATTGGGGCCAACTGAAGCTTTCTTT.

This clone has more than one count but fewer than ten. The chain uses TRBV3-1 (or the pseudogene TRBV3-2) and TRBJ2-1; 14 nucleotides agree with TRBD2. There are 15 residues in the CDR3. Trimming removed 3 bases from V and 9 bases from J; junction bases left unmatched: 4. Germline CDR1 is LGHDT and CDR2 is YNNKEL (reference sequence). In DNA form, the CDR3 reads TGTGCCAGCAGCCAGAGGACTAGCGGGGGGAGTGAGCAGTTCTTC. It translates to CASSQRTSGGSEQFF.

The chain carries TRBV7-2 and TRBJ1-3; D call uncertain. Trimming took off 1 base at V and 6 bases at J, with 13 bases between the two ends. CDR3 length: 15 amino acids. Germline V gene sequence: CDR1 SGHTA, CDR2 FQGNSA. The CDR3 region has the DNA TGTGCCAGCAGCTTAGAGTTTTCGTACTTAAACACCATATATTTT. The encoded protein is CASSLEFSYLNTIYF.

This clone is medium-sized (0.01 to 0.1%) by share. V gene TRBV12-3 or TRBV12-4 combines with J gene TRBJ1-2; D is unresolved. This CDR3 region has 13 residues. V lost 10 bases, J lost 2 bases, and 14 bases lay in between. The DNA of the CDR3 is TGTGCCACCTCTCACGGCGGGAACTATGGCTACACCTTC. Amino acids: CATSHGGNYGYTF.